Included here is one TCR beta chain sequence, with context. Germline assignment: CDR1 LNHDA and CDR2 SQIVND (reference sequence). The V end lost 2 bases, the J end lost 2 bases, and 9 bases lay between the germline ends. The length of the CDR3 is 14 residues. This sample was included in a study of T cell clones after liver transplantation. Assay: immunoSEQ multiplex PCR; the TCRdb copy retains only in-frame clones and omits some. In the table there are 70,000 to 85,000 clones, 75% to 90% of which are singletons. The source was CD4+ T cells from blood, collected before liver transplant. The gene calls are TRBV19 and TRBJ2-5; a weak D match, TRBD1 (5 bases). This receptor was taken from a human donor who received a liver transplant. CDR3 in amino acids: CASSIRSGQETQYF. CDR3 nucleotide sequence: TGTGCCAGTAGTATACGGTCAGGGCAAGAGACCCAGTACTTC.